A selection of T cell receptor beta chains follows, all from one sample in a study of cytomegalovirus exposure and HLA in healthy donors. Here immunoSEQ multiplex PCR was the method, and the copy in TCRdb shows in-frame clones only, minus some. Found here are some 120,000 clones, 81% of them singletons; the top ten hold 4%. Source material: PBMCs. All receptors derive from a man younger than 35 in good health and CMV-seropositive. The CDR3 runs from the conserved cysteine through the conserved F or W. The D gene is left open where the match is weak. The size of a clone is reported for some rows only, either as once, few or many, or as a class for expanded clones.

v_gene	d_gene	abundance	j_gene	CDR3aa	CDR3nt
TRBV6-6	TRBD1	.	TRBJ2-7	CASSYAADRGLHEQYF	TGTGCCAGCAGTTACGCCGCGGACAGGGGGCTTCACGAGCAGTACTTC
TRBV9	TRBD1	once	TRBJ1-1	CASSAGGANTEAFF	TGTGCCAGCAGCGCAGGGGGCGCAAACACTGAAGCTTTCTTT
TRBV6-6	TRBD1	.	TRBJ2-7	CASTTDRAGEQYF	TGTGCCAGCACCACGGACAGGGCCGGTGAGCAGTACTTC
TRBV7-2	TRBD1	.	TRBJ2-5	CASSETGGRQETQYF	TGTGCCAGCAGCGAGACAGGGGGGCGGCAAGAGACCCAGTACTTC
TRBV2	.	.	TRBJ2-7	CASSGTENTYEQYF	TGTGCCAGCAGTGGGACAGAAAACACCTACGAGCAGTACTTC
TRBV30	.	.	TRBJ2-1	CAWSVDSSSIQGGPLGEQFF	TGTGCCTGGAGTGTAGATTCTTCTAGTATTCAGGGTGGACCCCTAGGGGAGCAGTTCTTC
TRBV7-9	.	.	TRBJ2-1	CASSLYPGAPNEQFF	TGTGCCAGCAGCTTATATCCAGGGGCCCCCAATGAGCAGTTCTTC
TRBV2	.	.	TRBJ1-2	CASGVSGVGSGSHGYTF	TGTGCCAGCGGCGTTTCTGGGGTAGGGAGCGGCTCCCATGGCTACACCTTC
TRBV7-2	.	.	TRBJ2-7	CASSLARSSVEQYF	TGTGCCAGCAGCTTAGCGCGGTCTAGTGTCGAGCAGTACTTC
TRBV6-1	TRBD1	.	TRBJ2-7	CASSETGGSYEQYF	TGTGCCAGCAGCGAAACAGGGGGTTCCTACGAGCAGTACTTC
TRBV7-9	.	.	TRBJ1-6	CASSTTGLRGALHF	TGTGCCAGCAGCACAACAGGGCTCCGTGGGGCCCTCCACTTT
TRBV6-4	.	few	TRBJ2-6	CASSETDLGEANVLTF	TGTGCCAGCAGTGAGACTGATCTAGGTGAGGCCAACGTCCTGACTTTC
TRBV30	TRBD1	.	TRBJ1-1	CATPGVQGATEAFF	TGTGCCACGCCTGGGGTACAGGGGGCAACTGAAGCTTTCTTT
TRBV30	.	.	TRBJ1-6	CAWSVDPRDSPLHF	TGTGCCTGGAGTGTAGACCCCAGGGATTCACCCCTCCACTTT
TRBV10-3	.	.	TRBJ2-3	CAISETSRTDTQYF	TGTGCCATCAGTGAAACTAGCCGCACAGATACGCAGTATTTT
TRBV7-2	.	.	TRBJ1-1	CASSLMGGMNTEAFF	TGTGCCAGCAGCTTAATGGGGGGTATGAACACTGAAGCTTTCTTT
TRBV6-1	.	once	TRBJ2-2	CASSGQIRTGELFF	TGTGCCAGCAGTGGCCAGATTCGTACCGGGGAGCTGTTTTTT
TRBV4-2	.	.	TRBJ1-3	CASSQEGSSGNTIYF	TGTGCCAGCAGCCAAGAGGGGAGTAGTGGAAACACCATATATTTT
TRBV5-1	.	once	TRBJ2-1	CASSLVPTGSSYNEQFF	TGCGCCAGCAGCTTGGTTCCGACAGGAAGCTCCTACAATGAGCAGTTCTTC
TRBV7-2	TRBD2	.	TRBJ2-7	CASSFSSGSTYEQYF	TGTGCCAGCAGCTTCTCTAGCGGGTCAACCTACGAGCAGTACTTC
TRBV5-1	TRBD2	.	TRBJ2-1	CASSLGGGDGEQFF	TGCGCCAGCAGCTTGGGCGGGGGGGACGGTGAGCAGTTCTTC
TRBV18	.	.	TRBJ2-6	CASSPITGANVLTF	TGTGCCAGCTCACCAATAACTGGGGCCAACGTCCTGACTTTC
TRBV7-9	TRBD2	.	TRBJ2-7	CASSPGGSPVYEQYF	TGTGCCAGCAGCCCTGGCGGGAGTCCCGTCTACGAGCAGTACTTC
TRBV5-6	TRBD2	.	TRBJ2-5	CASSFYGTSGGFETQYF	TGTGCCAGCAGCTTTTACGGGACTAGCGGGGGTTTTGAGACCCAGTACTTC
TRBV7-9	.	.	TRBJ1-2	CASSPPGVNYGYTF	TGTGCCAGCAGCCCACCAGGGGTTAACTATGGCTACACCTTC
TRBV6-4	TRBD1	many	TRBJ1-4	CASSEGQGSEKLFF	TGTGCCAGCAGTGAGGGACAGGGCTCTGAAAAACTGTTTTTT
TRBV5-1	.	.	TRBJ2-2	CASSLAGATGELFF	TGCGCCAGCAGCTTAGCGGGTGCTACCGGGGAGCTGTTTTTT
TRBV18	TRBD1	.	TRBJ1-2	CASSLGQGEHYGYTF	TGTGCCAGCTCACTGGGACAGGGGGAACACTATGGCTACACCTTC
TRBV19	.	.	TRBJ2-2	CASKDFVASVTGELFF	TGTGCCAGCAAAGATTTCGTGGCATCCGTCACCGGGGAGCTGTTTTTT
TRBV19	TRBD1	.	TRBJ1-2	CASSTQGELYGYTF	TGTGCCAGTAGTACACAGGGGGAACTCTATGGCTACACCTTC
TRBV27	.	.	TRBJ2-1	CASSSLLNEQFF	TGTGCCAGCAGTTCACTGTTGAATGAGCAGTTCTTC
TRBV18	.	.	TRBJ2-7	CASSPSGGTYEQYF	TGTGCCAGCTCACCATCGGGTGGCACCTACGAGCAGTACTTC
TRBV11-2	.	.	TRBJ2-7	CASRERDSSYEQYF	TGTGCCAGCAGGGAAAGAGACAGCTCCTACGAGCAGTACTTC
TRBV19	TRBD1	.	TRBJ1-1	CASSIRQGALNTEAFF	TGTGCCAGTAGTATACGACAGGGGGCCCTGAACACTGAAGCTTTCTTT
TRBV14	TRBD2	.	TRBJ2-5	CASRGTSWETQYF	TGTGCCAGCAGAGGGACTAGCTGGGAGACCCAGTACTTC
TRBV5-4	TRBD1	.	TRBJ1-2	CASSLVGTASSGYTF	TGTGCCAGCAGCTTGGTAGGGACAGCCAGTTCCGGCTACACCTTC
TRBV29-1	.	.	TRBJ2-2	CSVARDITNTGELFF	TGCAGCGTTGCCCGGGACATTACGAACACCGGGGAGCTGTTTTTT
TRBV30	.	.	TRBJ2-7	CAWTRKRQIYEQYF	TGTGCCTGGACTAGAAAGAGACAGATCTACGAGCAGTACTTC
TRBV19	TRBD1	.	TRBJ2-7	CASKKGQATYEQYF	TGTGCCAGTAAGAAGGGACAGGCGACCTACGAGCAGTACTTC
TRBV6-1	TRBD1	medium-sized	TRBJ1-2	CASSEEEAGGYGYTF	TGTGCCAGCAGTGAAGAAGAGGCAGGGGGCTATGGCTACACCTTC
TRBV6-5	.	.	TRBJ1-6	CASSYRPPGRDSPLHF	TGTGCCAGCAGTTACAGACCTCCCGGGAGAGATTCACCCCTCCACTTT
TRBV2	.	.	TRBJ2-2	CASSGRVIGELFF	TGTGCCAGCAGTGGGAGGGTAATCGGGGAGCTGTTTTTT
TRBV11-2	TRBD1	.	TRBJ1-1	CASSEDREEEAFF	TGTGCCAGCAGCGAAGACAGGGAAGAAGAAGCTTTCTTT
TRBV5-8	.	.	TRBJ2-2	CASTSGPNTGELFF	TGTGCCAGCACCAGCGGGCCTAACACCGGGGAGCTGTTTTTT
TRBV7-9	.	once	TRBJ1-1	CASSRGGWDAEAFF	TGTGCCAGCAGCCGAGGGGGATGGGACGCTGAAGCTTTCTTT
TRBV18	.	.	TRBJ2-5	CASSPGRRETQYF	TGTGCCAGCTCACCGGGGAGGAGGGAGACCCAGTACTTC
TRBV18	.	.	TRBJ2-3	CASSPTGWWDYTQYF	TGTGCCAGCTCACCGACTGGTTGGTGGGACTATACGCAGTATTTT
TRBV27	.	few	TRBJ2-1	CASSLQGFDEQFF	TGTGCCAGCAGTTTGCAGGGTTTCGATGAGCAGTTCTTC
TRBV19	TRBD1	.	TRBJ1-2	CASSLTGEYGYTF	TGTGCCAGTAGTTTAACAGGGGAGTATGGCTACACCTTC
TRBV27	TRBD2	.	TRBJ2-5	CASSFRLAGGETQYF	TGTGCCAGCAGTTTTAGACTAGCGGGTGGAGAGACCCAGTACTTC
TRBV6-5	.	.	TRBJ2-1	CASSKPGVNEQFF	TGTGCCAGCAGTAAACCCGGGGTTAATGAGCAGTTCTTC
TRBV15	TRBD1	many	TRBJ2-4	CATSRPQGEVSKNIQYF	TGTGCCACCAGCCGACCACAGGGGGAGGTATCCAAAAACATTCAGTACTTC
TRBV27	TRBD2	once	TRBJ2-1	CASSLSYGLGMYNEQFF	TGTGCCAGCAGTTTAAGCTACGGACTAGGGATGTACAATGAGCAGTTCTTC
TRBV2	TRBD1	.	TRBJ2-7	CASSERSGQGGYEQYF	TGTGCCAGCAGTGAAAGGTCGGGACAGGGGGGGTACGAGCAGTACTTC
TRBV9	.	.	TRBJ2-3	CASSVGINRVTDTQYF	TGTGCCAGCAGCGTAGGAATTAACAGGGTCACAGATACGCAGTATTTT
TRBV19	TRBD1	.	TRBJ1-2	CASSSTNPGQGAIKGGYTF	TGTGCCAGTAGTTCAACGAATCCGGGACAGGGGGCCATAAAGGGTGGCTACACCTTC
TRBV27	TRBD1	.	TRBJ1-1	CASSSTGGGTEAFF	TGTGCCAGCAGTTCCACAGGGGGGGGAACTGAAGCTTTCTTT
TRBV27	TRBD1	.	TRBJ1-5	CASSFPGQTTSSNQPQHF	TGTGCCAGCAGTTTCCCGGGACAGACTACTTCTAGCAATCAGCCCCAGCATTTT
TRBV20-1	.	.	TRBJ1-1	CSARALFEAFF	TGCAGTGCTAGAGCCCTGTTTGAAGCTTTCTTT
TRBV6-5	TRBD1	.	TRBJ1-1	CASRSPDRANTEAFF	TGTGCCAGCAGGTCCCCCGACAGGGCGAACACTGAAGCTTTCTTT